The entry below gives a single T cell receptor beta chain sequence along with its context. This entry comes from a study of blood T cell repertoires in COVID-19. Study details: Samples taken during acute and convalescent COVID-19 were collected in the United States, Italy and Spain. T cells, B-cell-depleted T cells, or PBMCs provided the cDNA or gDNA that served as material.

This CDR3 comprises 16 residues. CDR1 is MGHRA, CDR2 YSYEKL, per germline. V lost 3 bases, J lost 3 bases, and 8 bases stayed unmatched. Study processing details: Nucleated cell counts were estimated from reference gene primer amplification. The repertoire was sequenced with immunoSEQ multiplex PCR; TCRdb's copy has only in-frame clones and lacks some. That table gives V, J and clone size, and the DNA gave D and trimming. This sample carries more than 95,000 clones, approximately 82% of them seen once, and the ten largest clones take around 2.3%. The chain links TRBV4-1 to TRBJ1-2, with TRBD1 identical over 9 bases. The sequencing sample was made of peripheral blood. This sequence originates from a man aged 25-40 years with acute or convalescent COVID-19. Here the CDR3 DNA reads TGCGCCAGCAGCCAGGCCGGGACAGGGTCGTACTATGGCTACACCTTC. It yields the protein CASSQAGTGSYYGYTF.